This TCR beta chain was retrieved from a study of blood T cell repertoires in COVID-19. The overall study: Material from acute and convalescent COVID-19 was sourced from the United States, Italy and Spain.

Sequencing used immunoSEQ multiplex PCR; TCRdb keeps in-frame clones, though not all of them. The sample lists 400,000 or so clones, 90% occurring once. Germline values: CDR1 SGHRS, CDR2 YFSETQ. Trimming pared 4 bases from V and 3 bases from J, leaving 17 bases between. The CDR3 has 16 residues. Sequenced material: PBMCs or T cells enriched from blood (not recorded which). The TCR sequence derives from a man aged 18 to 29 who had recovered from COVID-19. The chain couples TRBV5-1 to TRBJ2-1, with a possible D match to TRBD2 (6 bases). The CDR3 reads CASSASPGSDYNEQFF. Here the CDR3 DNA reads TGCGCCAGCAGCGCGAGCCCCGGGAGCGACTACAATGAGCAGTTCTTC.